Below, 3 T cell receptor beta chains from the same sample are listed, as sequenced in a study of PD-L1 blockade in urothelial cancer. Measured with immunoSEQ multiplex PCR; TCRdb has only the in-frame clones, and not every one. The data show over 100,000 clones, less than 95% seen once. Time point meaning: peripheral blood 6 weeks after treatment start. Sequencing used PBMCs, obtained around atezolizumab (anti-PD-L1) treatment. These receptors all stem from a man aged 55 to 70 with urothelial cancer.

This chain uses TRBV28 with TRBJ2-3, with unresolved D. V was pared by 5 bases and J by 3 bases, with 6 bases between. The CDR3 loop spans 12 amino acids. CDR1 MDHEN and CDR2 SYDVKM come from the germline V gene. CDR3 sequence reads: CASSSLTDTQYF. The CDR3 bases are TGTGCCAGCAGTAGCTTAACAGATACGCAGTATTTT.

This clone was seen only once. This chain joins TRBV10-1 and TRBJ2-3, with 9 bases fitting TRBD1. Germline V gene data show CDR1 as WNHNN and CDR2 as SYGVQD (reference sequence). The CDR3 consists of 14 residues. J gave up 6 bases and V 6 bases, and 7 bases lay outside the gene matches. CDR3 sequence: CASRGQGGSDTQYF. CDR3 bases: TGCGCCAGCAGGGGACAGGGAGGGTCGGATACGCAGTATTTT.

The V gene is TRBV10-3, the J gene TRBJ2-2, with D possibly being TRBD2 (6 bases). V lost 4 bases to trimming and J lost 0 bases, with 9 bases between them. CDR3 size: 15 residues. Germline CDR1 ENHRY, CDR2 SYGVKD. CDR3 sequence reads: CAISVGGTNTGELFF. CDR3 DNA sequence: TGTGCCATCAGTGTGGGGGGAACGAACACCGGGGAGCTGTTTTTT.